The sequence of this TCR beta chain was determined in a study of blood T cell repertoires in COVID-19. Study-wide context: Some COVID-19 samples were acute and others convalescent; all came from the United States, Italy and Spain. PBMCs, B-cell-depleted T cells, or T cells provided the cDNA or gDNA that made up the material.

Source study methods: How many nucleated cells were present was estimated from reference gene primer amplification. Assay: immunoSEQ multiplex PCR; the TCRdb copy retains only in-frame clones and omits some. The DNA was the basis for D and trimming; V, J and clone size are from that table. The table includes tens of thousands of clones, 87% detected once. V was trimmed by 1 base and J by 2 bases, leaving 16 bases between them. From germline, CDR1 is LGHDT and CDR2 YNNKEL (reference sequence). The CDR3 has 17 amino acids. The V call is TRBV3-1 (or the pseudogene TRBV3-2), the J call TRBJ2-3; D call uncertain. This receptor was identified in a human donor with active COVID-19. The donor label of this sample is uncertain. The sequenced material came from peripheral blood. CDR3 protein: CASSQGALVTVTDTQYF. DNA of the CDR3: TGTGCCAGCAGCCAAGGGGCCCTGGTCACGGTCACAGATACGCAGTATTTT.